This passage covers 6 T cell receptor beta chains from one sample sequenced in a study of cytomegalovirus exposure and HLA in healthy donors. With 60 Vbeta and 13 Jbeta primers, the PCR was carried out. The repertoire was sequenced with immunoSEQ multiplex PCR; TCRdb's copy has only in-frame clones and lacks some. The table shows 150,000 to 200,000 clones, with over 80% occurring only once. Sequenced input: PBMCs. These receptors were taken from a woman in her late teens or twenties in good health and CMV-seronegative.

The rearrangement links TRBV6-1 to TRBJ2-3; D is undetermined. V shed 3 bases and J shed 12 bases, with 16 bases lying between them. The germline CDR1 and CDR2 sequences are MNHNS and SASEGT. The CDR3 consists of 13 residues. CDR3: CASSESYYMSQYF. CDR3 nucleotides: TGTGCCAGCAGTGAGTCCTACTATATGTCCCAGTATTTT.

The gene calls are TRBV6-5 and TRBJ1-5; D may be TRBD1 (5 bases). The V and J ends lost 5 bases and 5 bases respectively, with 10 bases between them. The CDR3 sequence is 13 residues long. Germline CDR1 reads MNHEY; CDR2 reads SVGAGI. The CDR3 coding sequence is TGTGCCAGCAGTCCAGGGCGCTATCAGCCCCAGCATTTT. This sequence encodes CASSPGRYQPQHF.

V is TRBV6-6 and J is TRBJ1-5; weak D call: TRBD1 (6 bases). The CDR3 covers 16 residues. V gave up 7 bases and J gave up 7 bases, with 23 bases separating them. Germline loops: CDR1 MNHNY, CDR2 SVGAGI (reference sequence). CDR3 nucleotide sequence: TGTGCCAGCATCAACGGGGGAGGGGGGGAAGGCCAGCCCCAGCATTTT. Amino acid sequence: CASINGGGGEGQPQHF.

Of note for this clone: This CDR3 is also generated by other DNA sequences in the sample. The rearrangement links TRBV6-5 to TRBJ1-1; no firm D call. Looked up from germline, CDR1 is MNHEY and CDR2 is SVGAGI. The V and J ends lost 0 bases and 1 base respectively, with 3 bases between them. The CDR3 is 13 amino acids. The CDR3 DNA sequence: TGTGCCAGCAGTTACTCGAGGAACACTGAAGCTTTCTTT. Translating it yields CASSYSRNTEAFF.

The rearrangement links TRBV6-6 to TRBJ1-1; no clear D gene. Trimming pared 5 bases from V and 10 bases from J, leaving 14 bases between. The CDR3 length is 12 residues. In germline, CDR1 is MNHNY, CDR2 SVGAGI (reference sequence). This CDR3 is CASSPLGDGAFF. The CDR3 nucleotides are TGTGCCAGCAGTCCCCTCGGGGATGGAGCTTTCTTT.

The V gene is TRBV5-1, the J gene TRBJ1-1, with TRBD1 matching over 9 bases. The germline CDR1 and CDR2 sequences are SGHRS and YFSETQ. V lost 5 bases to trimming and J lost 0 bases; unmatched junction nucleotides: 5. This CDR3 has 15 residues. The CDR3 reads CASRRQGGMNTEAFF. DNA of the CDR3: TGCGCCAGCAGGCGACAGGGGGGCATGAACACTGAAGCTTTCTTT.